Following are 2 T cell receptor beta chains from one sample sequenced in a study of graft-versus-host responses after intestinal transplantation. TCRdb's copy holds only in-frame clones and misses some; the assay was immunoSEQ multiplex PCR. The profile covers roughly 93,000 clones, with roughly 92% appearing a single time and roughly 0.36% taken by the ten largest. These receptors are not linked to any known antigen. Here the sequenced sample was unstimulated CD8+ T cells sorted from spleen or lymph node cells, taken before transplant. The receptors come from a human donor who was the organ donor for an intestinal transplant.

The sample holds a few counts of this clone. The chain combines TRBV19 with TRBJ2-7; 10 nucleotides line up with TRBD2. The CDR3 runs 13 residues. In germline, CDR1 is LNHDA, CDR2 SQIVND (reference sequence). Unmatched junction bases numbered 6, after V lost 6 bases and J lost 7 bases. This CDR3 is CASSASGGPEQYF. In DNA form, the CDR3 reads TGTGCCAGTAGCGCTAGCGGGGGTCCGGAGCAGTACTTC.

The chain recombines TRBV2 with TRBJ2-1; 9 nucleotides match TRBD2. CDR1 is SNHLY and CDR2 is FYNNEI in the germline V gene. This CDR3 has 15 amino acids. The V and J ends lost 6 bases and 8 bases, in that order; junction bases with no gene match: 11. In DNA, the CDR3 is TGTGCCAGCAGGGGGCGGCGGGGGGGCCGGGATGAGCAGTTCTTC. It is translated as CASRGRRGGRDEQFF.